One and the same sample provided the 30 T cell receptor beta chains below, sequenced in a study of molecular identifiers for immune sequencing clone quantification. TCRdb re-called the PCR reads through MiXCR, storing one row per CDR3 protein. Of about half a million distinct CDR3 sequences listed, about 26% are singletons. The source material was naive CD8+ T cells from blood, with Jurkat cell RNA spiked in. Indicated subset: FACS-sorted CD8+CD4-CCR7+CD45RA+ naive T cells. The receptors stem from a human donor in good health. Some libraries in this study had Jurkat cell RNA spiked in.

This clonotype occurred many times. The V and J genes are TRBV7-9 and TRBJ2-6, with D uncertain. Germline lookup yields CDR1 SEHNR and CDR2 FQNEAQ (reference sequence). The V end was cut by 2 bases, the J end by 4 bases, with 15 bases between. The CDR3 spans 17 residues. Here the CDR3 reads CASSLIGATTGANVLTF. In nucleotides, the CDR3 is TGTGCCAGCAGCTTAATAGGTGCGACAACCGGGGCCAACGTCCTGACTTTC.

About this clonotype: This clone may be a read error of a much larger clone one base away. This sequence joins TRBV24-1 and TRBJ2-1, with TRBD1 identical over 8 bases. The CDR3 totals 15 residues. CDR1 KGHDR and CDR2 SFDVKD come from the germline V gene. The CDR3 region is CATGERTGSGGEQFF. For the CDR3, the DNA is TGTGCCACCGGTGAAAGGACAGGGTCAGGTGGGGAGCAGTTCTTC.

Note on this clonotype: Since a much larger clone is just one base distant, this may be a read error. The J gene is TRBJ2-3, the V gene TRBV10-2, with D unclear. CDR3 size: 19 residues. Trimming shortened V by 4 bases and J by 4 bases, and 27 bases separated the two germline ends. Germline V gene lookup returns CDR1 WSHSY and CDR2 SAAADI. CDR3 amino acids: CASSGIMSLDGHGADTQYF. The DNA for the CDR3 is TGCGCCAGCAGTGGGATTATGTCGCTCGATGGTCACGGTGCAGATACGCAGTATTTT.

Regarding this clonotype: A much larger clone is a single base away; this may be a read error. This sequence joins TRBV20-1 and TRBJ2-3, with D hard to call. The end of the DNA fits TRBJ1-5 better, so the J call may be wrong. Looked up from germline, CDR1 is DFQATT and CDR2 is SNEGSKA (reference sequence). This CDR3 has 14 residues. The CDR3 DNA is TGCAGTGCCAGGACTAGCGGGAGTACAGATACGCAGCATTTT. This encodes CSARTSGSTDTQHF.

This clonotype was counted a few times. The CDR3 DNA reads TGTGCCAGCAGCTTGTGGGGTATGAGCAATCAGCCCCAGCATTTT. Translating gives CASSLWGMSNQPQHF. J is TRBJ1-5 and V is TRBV7-8; D is unresolved. Trimming removed 3 bases from V and 1 base from J, with 10 bases in between. CDR1 and CDR2 (germline): SGHVS, FQNEAQ. This CDR3 has 15 amino acids.

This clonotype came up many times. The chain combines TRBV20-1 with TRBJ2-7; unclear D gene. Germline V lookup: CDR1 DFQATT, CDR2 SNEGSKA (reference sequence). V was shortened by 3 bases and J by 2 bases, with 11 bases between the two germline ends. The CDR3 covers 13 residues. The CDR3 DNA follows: TGCAGTGCTAGCGACACAGATACCTACGAGCAGTACTTC. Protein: CSASDTDTYEQYF.

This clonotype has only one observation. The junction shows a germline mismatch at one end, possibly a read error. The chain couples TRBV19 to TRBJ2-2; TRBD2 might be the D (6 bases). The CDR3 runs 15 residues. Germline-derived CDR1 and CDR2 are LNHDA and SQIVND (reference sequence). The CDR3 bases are TGTGCCAGTTCTCCGACGGGAGCGAACACCGGGGAGCTGATTTTT. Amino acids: CASSPTGANTGELIF.

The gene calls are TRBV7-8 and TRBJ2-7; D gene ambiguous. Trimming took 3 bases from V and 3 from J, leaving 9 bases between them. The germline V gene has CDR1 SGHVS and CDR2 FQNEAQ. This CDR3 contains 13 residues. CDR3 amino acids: CASSFTPNYEQYF. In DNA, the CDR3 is TGTGCCAGCAGCTTTACACCTAACTACGAGCAGTACTTC.

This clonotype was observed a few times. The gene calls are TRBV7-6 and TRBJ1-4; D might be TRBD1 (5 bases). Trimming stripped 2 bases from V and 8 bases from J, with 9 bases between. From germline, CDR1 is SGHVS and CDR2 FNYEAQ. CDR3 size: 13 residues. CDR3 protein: CASSLFEGEKLFF. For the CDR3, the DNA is TGTGCCAGCAGCTTATTCGAGGGGGAAAAACTGTTTTTT.

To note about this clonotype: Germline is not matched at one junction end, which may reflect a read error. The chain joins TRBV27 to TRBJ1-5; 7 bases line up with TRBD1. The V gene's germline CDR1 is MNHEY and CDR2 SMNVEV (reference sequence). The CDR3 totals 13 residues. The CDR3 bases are TGTGCCAACAGTTTAAACAGGGGTCAGCCCCAGCATTTT. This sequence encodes CANSLNRGQPQHF.

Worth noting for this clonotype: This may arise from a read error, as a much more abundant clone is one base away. CDR3 in DNA: TGCGCCAGCAGCCCGACTAGCCGGGCCGAGACCCGGTACTTC. It yields the protein CASSPTSRAETRYF. V is TRBV4-3 and J is TRBJ2-5; 7 bases are a match to TRBD2. Per germline, CDR1 LGHNA and CDR2 YSLEER. The CDR3 totals 14 residues.

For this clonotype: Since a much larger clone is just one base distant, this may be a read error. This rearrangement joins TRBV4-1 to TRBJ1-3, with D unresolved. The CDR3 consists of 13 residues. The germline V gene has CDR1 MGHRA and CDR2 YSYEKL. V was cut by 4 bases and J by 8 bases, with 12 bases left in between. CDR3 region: CASSPDSVDTIYF. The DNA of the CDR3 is TGCGCCAGCAGCCCTGATAGTGTGGACACCATATATTTT.

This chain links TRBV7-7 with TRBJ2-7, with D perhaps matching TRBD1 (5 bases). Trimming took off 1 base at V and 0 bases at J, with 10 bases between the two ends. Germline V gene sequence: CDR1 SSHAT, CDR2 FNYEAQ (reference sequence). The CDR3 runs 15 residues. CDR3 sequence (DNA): TGTGCCAGCAGCTTAGATGAAGGGGACTCCTACGAGCAGTACTTC. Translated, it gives CASSLDEGDSYEQYF.

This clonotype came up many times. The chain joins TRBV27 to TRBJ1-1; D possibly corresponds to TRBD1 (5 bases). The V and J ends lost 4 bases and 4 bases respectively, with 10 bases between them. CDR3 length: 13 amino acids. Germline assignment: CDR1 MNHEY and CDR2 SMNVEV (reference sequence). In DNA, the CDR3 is TGTGCCAGCAGTTGGGGGGGGTCCACTGAAGCTTTCTTT. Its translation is CASSWGGSTEAFF.

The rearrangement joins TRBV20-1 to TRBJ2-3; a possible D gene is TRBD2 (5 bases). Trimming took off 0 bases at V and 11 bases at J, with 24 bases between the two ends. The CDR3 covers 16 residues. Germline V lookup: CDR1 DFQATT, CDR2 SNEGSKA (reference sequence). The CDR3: CSARDPGFARTQEQYF. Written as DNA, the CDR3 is TGCAGTGCTAGAGATCCGGGGTTCGCGAGAACCCAGGAGCAGTATTTT.

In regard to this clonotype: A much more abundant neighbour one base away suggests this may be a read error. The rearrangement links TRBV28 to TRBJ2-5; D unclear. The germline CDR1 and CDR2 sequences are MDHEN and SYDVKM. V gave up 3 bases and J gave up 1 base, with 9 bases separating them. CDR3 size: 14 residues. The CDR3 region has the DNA TGTGCCAGCAGTTTGTCGGCGACCCAAGAGACCCAGTACTTC. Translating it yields CASSLSATQETQYF.

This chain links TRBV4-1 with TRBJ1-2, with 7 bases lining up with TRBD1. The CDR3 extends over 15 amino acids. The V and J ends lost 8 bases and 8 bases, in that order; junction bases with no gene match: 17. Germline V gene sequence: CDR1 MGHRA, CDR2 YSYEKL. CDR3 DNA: TGCGCCAGCGCCCCGACAGGGCTGGGTGAAGGCGGCTACACCTTC. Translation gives CASAPTGLGEGGYTF.

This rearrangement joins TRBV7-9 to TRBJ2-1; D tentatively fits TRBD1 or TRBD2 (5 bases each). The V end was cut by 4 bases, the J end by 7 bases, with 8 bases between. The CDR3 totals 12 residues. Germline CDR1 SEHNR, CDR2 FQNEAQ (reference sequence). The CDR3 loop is CASSWDPNEQFF. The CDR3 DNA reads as TGTGCCAGCAGCTGGGACCCTAATGAGCAGTTCTTC.

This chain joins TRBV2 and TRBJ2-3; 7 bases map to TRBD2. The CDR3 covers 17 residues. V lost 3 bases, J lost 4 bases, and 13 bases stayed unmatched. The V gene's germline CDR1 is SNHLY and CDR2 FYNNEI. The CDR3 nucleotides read TGTGCCAGCAGTGATTCTCTAGCGGAAGCTAGCCCAGATACGCAGTATTTT. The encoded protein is CASSDSLAEASPDTQYF.

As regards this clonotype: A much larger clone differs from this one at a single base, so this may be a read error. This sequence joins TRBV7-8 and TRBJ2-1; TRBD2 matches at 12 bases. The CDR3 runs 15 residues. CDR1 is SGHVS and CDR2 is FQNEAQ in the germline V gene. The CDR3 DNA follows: TGTGCCAGCAGCCCCTCTAGCGGGGGGGCCGATGAGCGGTTCTTC. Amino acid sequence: CASSPSSGGADERFF.

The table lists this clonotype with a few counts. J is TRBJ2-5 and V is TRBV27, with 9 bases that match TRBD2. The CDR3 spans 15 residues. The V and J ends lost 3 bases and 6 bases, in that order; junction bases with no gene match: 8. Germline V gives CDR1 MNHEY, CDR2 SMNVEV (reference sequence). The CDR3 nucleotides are TGTGCCAGCAGTTTGAGACTAGCGGAGAGGAAGACCCAGTACTTC. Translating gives CASSLRLAERKTQYF.

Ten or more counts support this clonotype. The DNA of the CDR3 is TGTGCCAGCAGTAGGGGGTTTATGGAGACCCAGTACTTC. Translation: CASSRGFMETQYF. This chain uses TRBV25-1 with TRBJ2-5, with TRBD1 as a possible D gene (6 bases). The CDR3 extends over 13 amino acids. Germline loops: CDR1 MGHDK, CDR2 SYGVNS. The V gene lost 5 bases and the J gene lost 5 bases, with 12 bases spanning the gap.

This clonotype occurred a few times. The CDR3 loop reads CSAREPGTPNTEAFF. Written as DNA, the CDR3 is TGCAGTGCTAGAGAACCCGGGACCCCGAACACTGAAGCTTTCTTT. The chain joins TRBV20-1 to TRBJ1-1, with D perhaps TRBD1 (5 bases). V shed 0 bases and J shed 1 base, with 12 bases lying between them. Germline CDR1 and CDR2: DFQATT and SNEGSKA (reference sequence). This CDR3 has 15 residues.

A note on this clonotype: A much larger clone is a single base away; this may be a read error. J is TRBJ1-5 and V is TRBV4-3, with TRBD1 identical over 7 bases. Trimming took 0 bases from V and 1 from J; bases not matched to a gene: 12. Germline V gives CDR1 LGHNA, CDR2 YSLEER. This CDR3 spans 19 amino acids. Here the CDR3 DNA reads TGCGCCAGCAGCCAAGAAAGTGGTGACCGGGACAGAAGCAATCAGCCCCAGCATTTT. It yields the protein CASSQESGDRDRSNQPQHF.

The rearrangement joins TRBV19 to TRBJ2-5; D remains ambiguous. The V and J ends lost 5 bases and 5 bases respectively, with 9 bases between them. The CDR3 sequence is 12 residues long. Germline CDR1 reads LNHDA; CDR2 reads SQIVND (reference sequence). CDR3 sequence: CASSSPYETQYF. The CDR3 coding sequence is TGTGCCAGTAGTTCCCCGTATGAGACCCAGTACTTC. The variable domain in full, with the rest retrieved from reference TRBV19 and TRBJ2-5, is DGGITQSPKYLFRKEGQNVTLSCEQNLNHDAMYWYRQDPGQGLRLIYYSQIVNDFQKGDIAEGYSVSREKKESFPLTVTSAQKNPTAFYLCASSSPYETQYFGPGTRLLVL.

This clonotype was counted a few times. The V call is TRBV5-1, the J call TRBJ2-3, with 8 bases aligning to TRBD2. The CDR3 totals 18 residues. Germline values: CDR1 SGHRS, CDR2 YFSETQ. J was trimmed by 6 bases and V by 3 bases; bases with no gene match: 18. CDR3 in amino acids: CASSWGVHVLAGVDTQYF. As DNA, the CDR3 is TGCGCCAGCAGCTGGGGTGTCCACGTCCTAGCGGGCGTGGATACGCAGTATTTT.

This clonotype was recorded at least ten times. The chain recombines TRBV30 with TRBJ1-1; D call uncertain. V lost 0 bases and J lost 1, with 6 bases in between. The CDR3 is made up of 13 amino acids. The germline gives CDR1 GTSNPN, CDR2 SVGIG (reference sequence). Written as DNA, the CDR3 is TGTGCCTGGAGTGTCCATACGAACACTGAAGCTTTCTTT. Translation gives CAWSVHTNTEAFF.

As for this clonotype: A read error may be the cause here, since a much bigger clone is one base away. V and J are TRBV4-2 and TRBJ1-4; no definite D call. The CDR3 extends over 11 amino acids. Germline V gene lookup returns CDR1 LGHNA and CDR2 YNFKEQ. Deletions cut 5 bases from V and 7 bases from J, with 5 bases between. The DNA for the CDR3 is TGTGCCAGCAGCGATGGTGAAAAACTGTTTTTT. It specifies CASSDGEKLFF.

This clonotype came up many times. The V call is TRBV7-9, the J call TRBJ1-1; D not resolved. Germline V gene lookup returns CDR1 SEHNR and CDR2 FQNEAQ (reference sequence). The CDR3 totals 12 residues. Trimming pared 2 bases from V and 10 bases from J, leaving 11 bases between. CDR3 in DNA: TGTGCCAGCAGCTTATCCCCTCGGACAGCTTTCTTT. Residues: CASSLSPRTAFF.

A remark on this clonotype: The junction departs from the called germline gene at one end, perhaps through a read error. The CDR3: CASSVGTEELFF. The CDR3 region has the DNA TGTGCCAGTAGTGTCGGAACCGAGGAGCTGTTTTTT. The chain recombines TRBV19 with TRBJ2-2, with D uncertain. The CDR3 contains 12 residues. The germline V gene encodes CDR1 LNHDA and CDR2 SQIVND (reference sequence).